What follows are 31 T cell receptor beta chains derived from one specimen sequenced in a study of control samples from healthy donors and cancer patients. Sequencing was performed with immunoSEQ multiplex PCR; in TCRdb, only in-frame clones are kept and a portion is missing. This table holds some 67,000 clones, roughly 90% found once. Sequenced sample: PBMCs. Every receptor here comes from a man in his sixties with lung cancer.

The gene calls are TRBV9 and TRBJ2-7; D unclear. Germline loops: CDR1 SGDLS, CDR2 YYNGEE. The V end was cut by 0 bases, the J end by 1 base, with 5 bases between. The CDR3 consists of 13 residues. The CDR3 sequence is CASSVESSYEQYF. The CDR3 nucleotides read TGTGCCAGCAGCGTAGAGTCGTCCTACGAGCAGTACTTC.

CDR3 in amino acids: CASSTRGGSSYEQYF. The CDR3 DNA reads TGTGCCAGCAGTACCCGAGGGGGAAGCTCCTACGAGCAGTACTTC. This chain links TRBV6-5 with TRBJ2-7, with D possibly being TRBD1 (6 bases). Trimming removed 5 bases at V and 0 bases at J, with 14 bases between. Germline V CDR1 and CDR2: MNHEY, SVGAGI. The CDR3 runs 15 residues.

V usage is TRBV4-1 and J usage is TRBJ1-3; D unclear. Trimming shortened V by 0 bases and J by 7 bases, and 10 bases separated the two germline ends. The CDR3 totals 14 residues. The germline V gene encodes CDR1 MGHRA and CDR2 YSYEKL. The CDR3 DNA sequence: TGCGCCAGCAGCCAAGATAGCGAGCGGAACACCATATATTTT. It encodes CASSQDSERNTIYF.

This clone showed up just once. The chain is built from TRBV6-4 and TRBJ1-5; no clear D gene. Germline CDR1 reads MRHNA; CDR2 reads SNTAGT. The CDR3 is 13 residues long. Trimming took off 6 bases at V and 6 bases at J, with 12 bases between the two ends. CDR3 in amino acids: CASRGVGCQPQHF. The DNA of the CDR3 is TGTGCCAGCAGGGGAGTAGGCTGTCAGCCCCAGCATTTT.

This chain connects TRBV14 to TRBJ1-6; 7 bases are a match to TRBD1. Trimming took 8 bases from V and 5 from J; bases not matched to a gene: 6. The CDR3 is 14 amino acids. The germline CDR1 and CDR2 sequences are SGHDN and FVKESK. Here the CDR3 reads CASSRGQNNSPLHF. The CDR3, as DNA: TGTGCCAGCTCCCGGGGACAGAATAATTCACCCCTCCACTTT. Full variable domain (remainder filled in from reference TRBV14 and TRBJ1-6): EAGVTQFPSHSVIEKGQTVTLRCDPISGHDNLYWYRRVMGKEIKFLLHFVKESKQDESGMPNNRFLAERTGGTYSTLKVQPAELEDSGVYFCASSRGQNNSPLHFGNGTRLTVT.

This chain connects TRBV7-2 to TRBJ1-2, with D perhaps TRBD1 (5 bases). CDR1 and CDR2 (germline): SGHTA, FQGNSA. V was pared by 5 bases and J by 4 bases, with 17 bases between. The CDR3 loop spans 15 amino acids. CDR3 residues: CASSTMDHGGYGYTF. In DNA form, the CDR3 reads TGTGCCAGCAGCACAATGGACCATGGGGGCTATGGCTACACCTTC.

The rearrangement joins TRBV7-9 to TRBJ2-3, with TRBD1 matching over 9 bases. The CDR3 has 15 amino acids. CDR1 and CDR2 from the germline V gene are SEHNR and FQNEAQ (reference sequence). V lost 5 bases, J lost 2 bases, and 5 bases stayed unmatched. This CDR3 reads CASSPGTGYTDTQYF. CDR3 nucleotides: TGTGCCAGCAGCCCCGGGACAGGGTACACAGATACGCAGTATTTT.

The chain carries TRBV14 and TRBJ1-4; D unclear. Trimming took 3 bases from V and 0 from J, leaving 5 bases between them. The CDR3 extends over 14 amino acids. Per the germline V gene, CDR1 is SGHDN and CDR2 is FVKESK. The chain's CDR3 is CASSHSTTNEKLFF. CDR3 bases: TGTGCCAGCAGCCATTCGACAACTAATGAAAAACTGTTTTTT.

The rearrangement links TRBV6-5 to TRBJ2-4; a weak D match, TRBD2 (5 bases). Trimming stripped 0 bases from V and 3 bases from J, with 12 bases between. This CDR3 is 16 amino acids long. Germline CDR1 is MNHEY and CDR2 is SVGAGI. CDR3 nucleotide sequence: TGTGCCAGCAGTTACTCGCTGGGGAGCCTCAAAAACATTCAGTACTTC. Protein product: CASSYSLGSLKNIQYF.

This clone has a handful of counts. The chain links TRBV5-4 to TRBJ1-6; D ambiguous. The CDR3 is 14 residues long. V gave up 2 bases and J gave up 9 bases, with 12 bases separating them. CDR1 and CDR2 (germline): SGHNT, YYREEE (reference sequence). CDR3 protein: CASSFGASGSPLHF. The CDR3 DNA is TGTGCCAGCAGCTTCGGCGCTTCGGGTTCACCCCTCCACTTT.

CDR3 region: CASSQGIAGEWWEQFF. DNA of the CDR3: TGCGCCAGCAGCCAAGGAATCGCAGGGGAGTGGTGGGAGCAGTTCTTC. The chain has TRBV4-1 and TRBJ2-1; TRBD1 is a possible D gene (6 bases). Germline CDR1 and CDR2: MGHRA and YSYEKL. The CDR3 is 16 amino acids. V lost 1 base to trimming and J lost 10 bases, with 20 bases between them.

CDR3 sequence reads: CAWSVRGSYEQYV. CDR3 coding DNA: TGTGCCTGGAGTGTACGGGGAAGCTACGAGCAGTACGTC. This sequence joins TRBV30 and TRBJ2-7, with D maybe TRBD2 (5 bases). This CDR3 has 13 residues. Germline-derived CDR1 and CDR2 are GTSNPN and SVGIG (reference sequence). Trimming removed 0 bases at V and 3 bases at J, with 9 bases between.

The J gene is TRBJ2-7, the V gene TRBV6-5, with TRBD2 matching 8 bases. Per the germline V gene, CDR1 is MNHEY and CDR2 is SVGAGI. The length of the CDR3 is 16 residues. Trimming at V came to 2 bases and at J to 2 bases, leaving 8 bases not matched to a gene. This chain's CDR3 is CASSYPSKRGTYEQYF. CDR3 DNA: TGTGCCAGCAGTTACCCCTCAAAGCGGGGGACCTACGAGCAGTACTTC.

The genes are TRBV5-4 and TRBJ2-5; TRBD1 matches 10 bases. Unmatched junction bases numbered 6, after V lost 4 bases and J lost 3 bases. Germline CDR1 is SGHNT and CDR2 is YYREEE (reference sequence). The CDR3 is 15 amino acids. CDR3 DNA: TGTGCCAGCAGCACCCCGACAGGGGGCGAAGAGACCCAGTACTTC. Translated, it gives CASSTPTGGEETQYF.

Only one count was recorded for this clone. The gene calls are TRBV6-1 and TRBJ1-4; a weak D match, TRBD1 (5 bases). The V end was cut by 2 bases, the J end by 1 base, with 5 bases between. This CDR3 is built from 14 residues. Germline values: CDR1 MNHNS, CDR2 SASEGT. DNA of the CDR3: TGTGCCAGCAGTGAAAGGGGAACTAATGAAAAACTGTTTTTT. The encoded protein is CASSERGTNEKLFF.

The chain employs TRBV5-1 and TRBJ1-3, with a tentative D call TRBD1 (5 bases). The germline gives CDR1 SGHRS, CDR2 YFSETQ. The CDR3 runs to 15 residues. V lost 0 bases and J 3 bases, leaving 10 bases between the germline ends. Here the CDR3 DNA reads TGCGCCAGCAGCTTGGCCGGGGCGGGTGGAAACACCATATATTTT. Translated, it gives CASSLAGAGGNTIYF.

CDR3 sequence reads: CASSLGGQGRGTEAFF. Here the CDR3 DNA reads TGTGCCAGCAGTTTAGGGGGACAGGGAAGGGGCACTGAAGCTTTCTTT. This chain connects TRBV27 to TRBJ1-1; 9 bases are shared with TRBD1. The CDR3 sequence is 16 residues long. Germline trimming cut 2 bases from V and 4 bases from J; bases unmatched to any gene: 8. Germline V lookup: CDR1 MNHEY, CDR2 SMNVEV (reference sequence).

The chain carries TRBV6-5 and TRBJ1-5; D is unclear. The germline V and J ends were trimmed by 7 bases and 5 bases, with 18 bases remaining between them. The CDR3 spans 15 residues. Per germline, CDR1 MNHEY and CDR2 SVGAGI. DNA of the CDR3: TGTGCCAGCAAACGGTATAATACTAACGATCAGCCCCAGCATTTT. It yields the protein CASKRYNTNDQPQHF.

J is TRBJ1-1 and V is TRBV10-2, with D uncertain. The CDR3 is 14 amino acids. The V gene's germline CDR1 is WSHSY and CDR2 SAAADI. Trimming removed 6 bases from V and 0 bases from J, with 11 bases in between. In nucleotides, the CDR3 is TGCGCCAGCAGGGCAGGAGTGATGAACACTGAAGCTTTCTTT. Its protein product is CASRAGVMNTEAFF.

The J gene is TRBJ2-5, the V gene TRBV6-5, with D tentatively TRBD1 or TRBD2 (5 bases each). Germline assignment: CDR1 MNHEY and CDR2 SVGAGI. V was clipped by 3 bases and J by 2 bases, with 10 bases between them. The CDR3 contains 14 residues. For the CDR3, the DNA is TGTGCCAGCAGTTATTGGGGACGGCAAGAGACCCAGTACTTC. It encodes CASSYWGRQETQYF.

The CDR3, as DNA: TGTGCCAGCAGTCCTCCCGGGACTAGCGGGATTTACAATGAGCAGTTCTTC. It is translated as CASSPPGTSGIYNEQFF. The chain couples TRBV27 to TRBJ2-1; 13 bases are shared with TRBD2. In germline, CDR1 is MNHEY, CDR2 SMNVEV (reference sequence). The CDR3 spans 17 residues. J was trimmed by 4 bases and V by 5 bases; bases with no gene match: 8.

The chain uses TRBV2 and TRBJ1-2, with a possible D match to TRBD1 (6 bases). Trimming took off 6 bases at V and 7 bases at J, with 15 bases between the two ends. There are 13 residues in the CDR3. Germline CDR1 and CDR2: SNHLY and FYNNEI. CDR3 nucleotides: TGTGCCAGCAGCCTGGGGGGGGCCGGTGGCTACACCTTC. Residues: CASSLGGAGGYTF. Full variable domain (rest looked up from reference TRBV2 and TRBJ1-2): EPEVTQTPSHQVTQMGQEVILRCVPISNHLYFYWYRQILGQKVEFLVSFYNNEISEKSEIFDDQFSVERPDGSNFTLKIRSTKLEDSAMYFCASSLGGAGGYTFGSGTRLTVV.

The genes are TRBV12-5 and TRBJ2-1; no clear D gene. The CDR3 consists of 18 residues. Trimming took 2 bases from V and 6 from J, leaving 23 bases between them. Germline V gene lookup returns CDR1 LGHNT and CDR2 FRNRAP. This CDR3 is CASGLIPDGSYSSNEQFF. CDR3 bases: TGTGCTAGTGGTTTGATCCCGGACGGATCCTACTCATCCAATGAGCAGTTCTTC.

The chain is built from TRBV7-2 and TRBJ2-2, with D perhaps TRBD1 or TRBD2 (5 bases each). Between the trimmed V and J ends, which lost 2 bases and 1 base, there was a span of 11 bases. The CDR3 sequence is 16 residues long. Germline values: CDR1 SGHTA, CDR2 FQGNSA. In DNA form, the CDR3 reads TGTGCCAGCAGCTTACTGGCTGGGGGGAACACCGGGGAGCTGTTTTTT. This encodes CASSLLAGGNTGELFF.

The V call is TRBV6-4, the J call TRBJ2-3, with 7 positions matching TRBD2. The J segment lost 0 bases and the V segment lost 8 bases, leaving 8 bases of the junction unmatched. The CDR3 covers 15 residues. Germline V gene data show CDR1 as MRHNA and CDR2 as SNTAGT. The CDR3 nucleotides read TGTGCCAGCCAACAGCGGGGTTCTAGCACAGATACGCAGTATTTT. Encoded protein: CASQQRGSSTDTQYF.

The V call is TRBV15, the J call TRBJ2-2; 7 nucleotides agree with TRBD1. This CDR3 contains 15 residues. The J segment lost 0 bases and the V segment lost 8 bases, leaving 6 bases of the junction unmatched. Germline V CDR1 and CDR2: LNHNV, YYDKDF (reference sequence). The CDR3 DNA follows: TGTGCCACCTTTCCCGGGACAGCGAACACCGGGGAGCTGTTTTTT. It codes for CATFPGTANTGELFF. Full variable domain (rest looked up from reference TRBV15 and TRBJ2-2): DAMVIQNPRYQVTQFGKPVTLSCSQTLNHNVMYWYQQKSSQAPKLLFHYYDKDFNNEADTPDNFQSRRPNTSFCFLDIRSPGLGDTAMYLCATFPGTANTGELFFGEGSRLTVL.

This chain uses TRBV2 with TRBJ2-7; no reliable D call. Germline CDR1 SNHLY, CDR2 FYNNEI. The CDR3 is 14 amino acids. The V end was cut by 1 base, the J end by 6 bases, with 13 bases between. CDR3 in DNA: TGTGCCAGCAGTGAAGTAAATACTATTTCCGAGCAGTACGTC. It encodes CASSEVNTISEQYV.

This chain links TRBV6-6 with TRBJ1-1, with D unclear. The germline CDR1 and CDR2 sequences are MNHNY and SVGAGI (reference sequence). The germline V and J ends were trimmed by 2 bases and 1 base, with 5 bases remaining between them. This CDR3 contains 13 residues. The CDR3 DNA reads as TGTGCCAGCAGTTACCGGCAGAACACTGAAGCTTTCTTT. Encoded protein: CASSYRQNTEAFF.

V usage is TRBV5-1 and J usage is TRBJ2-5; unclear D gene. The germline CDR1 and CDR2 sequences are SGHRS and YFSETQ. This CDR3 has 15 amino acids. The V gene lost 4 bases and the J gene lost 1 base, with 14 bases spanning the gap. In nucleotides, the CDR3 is TGCGCCAGCAGCCCTTCGTTTCCGGGCCAAGAGACCCAGTACTTC. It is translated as CASSPSFPGQETQYF.

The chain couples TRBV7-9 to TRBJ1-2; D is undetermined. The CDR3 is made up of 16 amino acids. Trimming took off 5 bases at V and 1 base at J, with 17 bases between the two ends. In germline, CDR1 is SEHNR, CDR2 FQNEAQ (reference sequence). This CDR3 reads CASSLTSTEINYGYTF. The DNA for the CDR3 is TGTGCCAGCAGCCTTACTTCCACTGAGATTAACTATGGCTACACCTTC.

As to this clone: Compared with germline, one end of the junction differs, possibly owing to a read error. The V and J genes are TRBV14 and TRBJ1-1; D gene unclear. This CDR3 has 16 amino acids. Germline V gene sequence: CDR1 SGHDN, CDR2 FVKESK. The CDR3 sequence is CASSKEKNSMNTEAFF. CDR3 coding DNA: TGTGCCAGCAGCAAAGAAAAAAACAGCATGAACACTGAAGCTTTCTTT.